The clone carrying this T cell receptor (beta chain) has at least ten counts. These data belong to a study of metastatic and nonmetastatic thyroid tumors. CDR1 and CDR2 (germline): SGHRS, YFSETQ. This CDR3 has 13 residues. Trimming stripped 5 bases from V and 7 bases from J, with 14 bases between. With MiXCR, TCRdb reprocessed the PCR reads. Counted here are about 69,000 clones, 13% to 15% occurring once; the ten biggest clones make up over 6.5%. Patients were all untreated before their thyroid surgery. This sequence originates from a male donor with papillary thyroid cancer or a benign thyroid nodule (not recorded which). Some clones in this sample may be carry-over from other donors' samples. The chain couples TRBV5-1 to TRBJ2-3; the D is unclear. The sample was blood. Written as DNA, the CDR3 is TGCGCCAGCAGTCACGACATAGTCAATACGCAGTATTTT. As protein: CASSHDIVNTQYF.